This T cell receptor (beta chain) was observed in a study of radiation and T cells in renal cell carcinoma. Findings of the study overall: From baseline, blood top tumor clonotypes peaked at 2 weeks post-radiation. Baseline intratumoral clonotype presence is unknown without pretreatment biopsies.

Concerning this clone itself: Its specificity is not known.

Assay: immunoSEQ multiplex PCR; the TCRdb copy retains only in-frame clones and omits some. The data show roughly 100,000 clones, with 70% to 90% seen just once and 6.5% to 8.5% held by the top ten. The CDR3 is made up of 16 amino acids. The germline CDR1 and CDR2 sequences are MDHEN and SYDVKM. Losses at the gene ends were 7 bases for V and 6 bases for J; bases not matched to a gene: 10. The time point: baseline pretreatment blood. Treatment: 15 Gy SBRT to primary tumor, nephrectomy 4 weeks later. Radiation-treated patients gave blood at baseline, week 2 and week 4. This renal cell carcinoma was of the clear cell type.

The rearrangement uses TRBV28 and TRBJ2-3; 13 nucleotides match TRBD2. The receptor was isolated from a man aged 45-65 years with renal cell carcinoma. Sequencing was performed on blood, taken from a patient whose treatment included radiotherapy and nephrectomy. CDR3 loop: CASTLGLAGLADTQYF. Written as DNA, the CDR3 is TGTGCCAGCACCCTGGGACTAGCGGGGTTAGCCGATACGCAGTATTTT.